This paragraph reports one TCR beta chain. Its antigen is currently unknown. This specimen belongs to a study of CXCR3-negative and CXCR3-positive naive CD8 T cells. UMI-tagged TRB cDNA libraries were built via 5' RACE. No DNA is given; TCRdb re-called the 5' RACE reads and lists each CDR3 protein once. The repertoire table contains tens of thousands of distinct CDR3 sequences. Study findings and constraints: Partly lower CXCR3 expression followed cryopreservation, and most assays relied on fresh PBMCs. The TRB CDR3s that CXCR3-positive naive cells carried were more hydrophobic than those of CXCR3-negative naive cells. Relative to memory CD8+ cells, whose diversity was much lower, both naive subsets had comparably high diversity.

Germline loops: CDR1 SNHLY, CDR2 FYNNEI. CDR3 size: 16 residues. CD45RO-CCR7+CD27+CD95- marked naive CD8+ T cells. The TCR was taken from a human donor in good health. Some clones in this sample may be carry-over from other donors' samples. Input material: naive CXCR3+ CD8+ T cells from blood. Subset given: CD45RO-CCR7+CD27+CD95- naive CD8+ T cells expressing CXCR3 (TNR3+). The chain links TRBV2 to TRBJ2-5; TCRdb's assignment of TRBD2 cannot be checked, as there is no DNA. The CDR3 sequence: CASIPRAAGTSGGKYF.